Sequencing of this T cell receptor beta chain was carried out in a study of CD8 T cells in Susac syndrome. Negative isolation yielded the CD8+ and CD4+ T cells, while FACS enriched the TEMRA cells. The CDR3 has 15 amino acids. In germline, CDR1 is SNHLY, CDR2 FYNNEI. V lost 7 bases and J 7 bases, leaving 20 bases between the germline ends. RNA, at 0.5 to 1 ug, was reverse transcribed with random hexamers. TCRdb reprocessed the immunoSEQ multiplex PCR reads via MiXCR and lists one record per CDR3 protein. The sample lists about 200,000 distinct CDR3 sequences; around 96% were seen once. This sequence was found in a human donor with multiple sclerosis. The chain recombines TRBV2 with TRBJ2-1; the D gene could be TRBD1 or TRBD2 (6 bases each). What was sequenced was CD4+ T cells from PBMCs. The CDR3: CASILEGGSANEQFF. CDR3 DNA: TGTGCCAGCATCCTCGAGGGGGGTAGCGCGAATGAGCAGTTCTTC. Based on the CDR3 plus reference TRBV2 and TRBJ2-1, the full variable domain is EPEVTQTPSHQVTQMGQEVILRCVPISNHLYFYWYRQILGQKVEFLVSFYNNEISEKSEIFDDQFSVERPDGSNFTLKIRSTKLEDSAMYFCASILEGGSANEQFFGPGTRLTVL.